This entry describes one T cell receptor (beta chain). This table comes from immunoSEQ multiplex PCR, and its TCRdb copy is limited to in-frame clones, with some not included. The sample includes about 64,000 clones, about nine tenths of them seen just once. This record belongs to a study of T cell changes during pregnancy in multiple sclerosis. Germline CDR1 reads SNHLY; CDR2 reads FYNNEI. The CDR3 is made up of 15 amino acids. J lost 6 bases, V lost 1 base, and 2 bases had no gene match. The sequence came from a female donor with multiple sclerosis, enrolled in a pregnancy study. The chain links TRBV2 to TRBJ2-2; 10 bases map to TRBD1. Specimen: peripheral blood, collected in the second trimester of pregnancy. This chain's CDR3 is CASSEVGTGAGELFF. The CDR3 bases are TGTGCCAGCAGTGAAGTTGGGACAGGGGCCGGGGAGCTGTTTTTT. The whole variable domain, remainder taken from reference TRBV2 and TRBJ2-2, is EPEVTQTPSHQVTQMGQEVILRCVPISNHLYFYWYRQILGQKVEFLVSFYNNEISEKSEIFDDQFSVERPDGSNFTLKIRSTKLEDSAMYFCASSEVGTGAGELFFGEGSRLTVL.